This T cell receptor (beta chain) was documented in a study of blood T cell repertoires in COVID-19. Study-level background: Samples came from the United States, Italy and Spain, spanning acute and convalescent COVID-19. T cells, B-cell-depleted T cells, or PBMCs provided the cDNA or gDNA that served as material.

This CDR3 has 13 amino acids. V was cut by 6 bases and J by 7 bases, with 13 bases left in between. Germline-derived CDR1 and CDR2 are ENHRY and SYGVKD. Recovered status applied to Cohort 3 donors who had two consecutive negative PCRs. It also applied to those with clearance or with symptom resolution. In the source study's methods: Estimated nucleated cell counts came from reference gene primer amplification. The data were produced by immunoSEQ multiplex PCR, yet TCRdb's version contains in-frame clones alone and is incomplete. The D gene and trimming were derived from the DNA, and the V and J assignments and clone size from that table. The sample yields about 370,000 clones, more than 80% seen once.

The sequencing sample was made of PBMCs or T cells enriched from blood (not recorded which). This receptor was identified in a man younger than 35 who had recovered from COVID-19. The chain links TRBV10-3 to TRBJ1-5; D gene uncertain. The chain's CDR3 is CAIRSSSGQPQHF. The CDR3, as DNA: TGTGCCATCAGGAGTTCGTCGGGGCAGCCCCAGCATTTT.